These 3 T cell receptor beta chains came from one sample sequenced in a study of T cell responses to AZD1222 COVID-19 vaccine. The table came from immunoSEQ multiplex PCR; TCRdb's copy has only in-frame clones and leaves some out. Here the sample spans about 180,000 clones, 85% to 90% being singletons. The material sequenced was peripheral blood, taken on day 0 of AZD1222 vaccination. These receptors originate from an adult in good health.

This clone was picked up one time. V gene TRBV7-8 combines with J gene TRBJ2-1; D remains ambiguous. With 1 base removed from V and 4 bases from J, the gap between germline ends came to 5 bases. This CDR3 spans 13 amino acids. Germline V gene sequence: CDR1 SGHVS, CDR2 FQNEAQ. The CDR3 loop reads CASSLGPYNEQFF. DNA for the CDR3: TGTGCCAGCAGCTTAGGTCCTTACAATGAGCAGTTCTTC.

J is TRBJ1-6 and V is TRBV28, with 7 positions matching TRBD1. The germline V gene encodes CDR1 MDHEN and CDR2 SYDVKM. The CDR3 is 15 residues long. After removal of 4 bases from V and 8 bases from J, the junction contained 8 bases not matched to a gene. The CDR3 is CASSSPPGGHSPLHF. The CDR3 DNA reads as TGTGCCAGCAGTTCGCCCCCAGGGGGGCATTCACCCCTCCACTTT.

V is TRBV27 and J is TRBJ2-3, with D maybe TRBD2 (5 bases). The V end lost 5 bases, the J end lost 2 bases, and 11 bases lay between the germline ends. Germline V CDR1 and CDR2: MNHEY, SMNVEV (reference sequence). This CDR3 has 14 amino acids. The chain's CDR3 is CASSPFGNTDTQYF. In DNA, the CDR3 is TGTGCCAGCAGTCCTTTCGGGAACACAGATACGCAGTATTTT.